Sequencing of this T cell receptor (beta chain) was carried out in a study of blood T cell repertoires in COVID-19. Trimming pared 0 bases from V and 5 bases from J, leaving 16 bases between. The V gene's germline CDR1 is MNHEY and CDR2 SVGEGT. CDR3 length: 16 residues. This clone was detected once. Using immunoSEQ multiplex PCR, the repertoire was profiled, and TCRdb retains in-frame clones only, with some absent. This repertoire shows 60,000 to 100,000 clones, 70% to 90% found once; its top ten account for around 4.5%. The clonotype originates from a man aged 50 or older with active COVID-19. V gene TRBV6-2 or TRBV6-3 combines with J gene TRBJ1-1; D may be TRBD1 (6 bases). The sequencing sample was made of peripheral blood. The CDR3, as DNA: TGTGCCAGCAGTTACTCGATCGGGGGGCTGAGGACTGAAGCTTTCTTT. This translates into CASSYSIGGLRTEAFF.